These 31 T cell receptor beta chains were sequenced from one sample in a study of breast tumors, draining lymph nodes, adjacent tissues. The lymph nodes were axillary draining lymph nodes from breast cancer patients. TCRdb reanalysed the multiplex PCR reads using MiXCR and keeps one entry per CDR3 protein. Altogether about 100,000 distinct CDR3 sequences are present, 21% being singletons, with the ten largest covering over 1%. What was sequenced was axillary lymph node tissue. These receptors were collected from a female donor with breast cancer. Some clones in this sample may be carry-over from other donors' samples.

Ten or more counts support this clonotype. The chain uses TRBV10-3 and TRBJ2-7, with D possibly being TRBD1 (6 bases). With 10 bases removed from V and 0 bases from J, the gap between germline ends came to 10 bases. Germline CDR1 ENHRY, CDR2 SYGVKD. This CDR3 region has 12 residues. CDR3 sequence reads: CATRQDSYEQYF. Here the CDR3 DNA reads TGTGCCACGCGACAGGACTCCTACGAGCAGTACTTC.

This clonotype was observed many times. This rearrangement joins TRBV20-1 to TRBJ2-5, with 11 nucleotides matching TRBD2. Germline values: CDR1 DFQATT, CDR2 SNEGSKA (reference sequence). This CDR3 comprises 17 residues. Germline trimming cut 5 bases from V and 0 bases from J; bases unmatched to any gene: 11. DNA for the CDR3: TGCAGTGCTGGACCGGGGCTAGCGGGGGGATACCAAGAGACCCAGTACTTC. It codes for CSAGPGLAGGYQETQYF.

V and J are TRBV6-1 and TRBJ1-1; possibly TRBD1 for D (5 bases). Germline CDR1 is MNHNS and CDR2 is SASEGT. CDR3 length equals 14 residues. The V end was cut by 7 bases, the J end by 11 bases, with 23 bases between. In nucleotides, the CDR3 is TGTGCCAGCACCGGGGGACGATTGATTGTGCGCGCTTTCTTT. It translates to CASTGGRLIVRAFF.

CDR3 DNA: TGTGCCACTTCGTCGGGAGGAGGCACTGAAGCTTTCTTT. Translation: CATSSGGGTEAFF. The rearrangement joins TRBV7-8 to TRBJ1-1, with D uncertain. Germline V gene data show CDR1 as SGHVS and CDR2 as FQNEAQ. V dropped 10 bases and J dropped 4 bases, with 16 bases sitting between them. The CDR3 contains 13 residues.

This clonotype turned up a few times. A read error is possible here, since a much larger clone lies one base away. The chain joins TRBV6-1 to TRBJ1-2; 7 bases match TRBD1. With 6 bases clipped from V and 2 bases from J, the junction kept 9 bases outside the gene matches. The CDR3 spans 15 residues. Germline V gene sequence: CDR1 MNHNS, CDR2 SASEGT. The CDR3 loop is CASSLARTGNYGYTF. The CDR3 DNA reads TGTGCCAGCAGCCTGGCTAGGACAGGAAACTATGGCTACACCTTC.

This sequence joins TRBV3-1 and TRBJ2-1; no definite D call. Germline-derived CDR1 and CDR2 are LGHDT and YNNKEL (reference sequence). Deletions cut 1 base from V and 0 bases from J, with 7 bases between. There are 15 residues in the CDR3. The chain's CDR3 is CASSQVSSSYNEQFF. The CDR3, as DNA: TGTGCCAGCAGCCAAGTCTCCAGCTCCTACAATGAGCAGTTCTTC.

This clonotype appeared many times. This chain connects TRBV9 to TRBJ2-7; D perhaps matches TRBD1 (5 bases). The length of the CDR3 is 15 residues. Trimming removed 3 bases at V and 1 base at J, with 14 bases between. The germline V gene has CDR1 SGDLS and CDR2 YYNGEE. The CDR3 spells CASSEGPRASYEQYF. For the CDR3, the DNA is TGTGCCAGCAGCGAAGGCCCCAGGGCGTCCTACGAGCAGTACTTC. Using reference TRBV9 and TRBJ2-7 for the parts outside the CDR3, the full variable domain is DSGVTQTPKHLITATGQRVTLRCSPRSGDLSVYWYQQSLDQGLQFLIQYYNGEERAKGNILERFSAQQFPDLHSELNLSSLELGDSALYFCASSEGPRASYEQYFGPGTRLTVT.

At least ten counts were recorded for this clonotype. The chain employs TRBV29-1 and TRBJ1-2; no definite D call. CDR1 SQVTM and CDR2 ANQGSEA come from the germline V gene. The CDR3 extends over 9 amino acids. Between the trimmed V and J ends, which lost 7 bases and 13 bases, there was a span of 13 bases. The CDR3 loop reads CSDRTDFTF. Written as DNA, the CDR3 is TGCAGCGACCGGACGGACTTCACCTTC.

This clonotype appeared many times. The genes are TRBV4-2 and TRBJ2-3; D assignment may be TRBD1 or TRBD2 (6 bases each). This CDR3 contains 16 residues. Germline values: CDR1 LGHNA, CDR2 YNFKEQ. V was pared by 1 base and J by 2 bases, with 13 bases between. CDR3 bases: TGTGCCAGCAGCCAAGGTGGGGGGCCGTTCACAGATACGCAGTATTTT. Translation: CASSQGGGPFTDTQYF.

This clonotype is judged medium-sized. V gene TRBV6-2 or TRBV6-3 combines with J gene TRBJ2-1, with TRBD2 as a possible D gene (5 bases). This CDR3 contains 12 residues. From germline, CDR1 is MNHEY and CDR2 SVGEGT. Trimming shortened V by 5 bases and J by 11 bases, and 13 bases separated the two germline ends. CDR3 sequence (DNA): TGTGCCAGCAGTCAACTACGAGGGAAGCAGTTCTTC. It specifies CASSQLRGKQFF.

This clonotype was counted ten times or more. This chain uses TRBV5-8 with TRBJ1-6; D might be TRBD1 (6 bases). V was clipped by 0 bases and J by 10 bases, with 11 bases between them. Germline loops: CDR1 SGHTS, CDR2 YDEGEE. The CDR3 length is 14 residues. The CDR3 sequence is CASSLGGGRSPLHF. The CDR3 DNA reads TGTGCCAGCAGCTTGGGGGGGGGCCGGTCACCCCTCCACTTT. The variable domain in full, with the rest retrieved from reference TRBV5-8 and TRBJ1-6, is EAGVTQSPTHLIKTRGQQATLRCSPISGHTSVYWYQQALGLGLQFLLWYDEGEERNRGNFPPRFSGRQFPNYSSELNVNALELEDSALYLCASSLGGGRSPLHFGNGTRLTVT.

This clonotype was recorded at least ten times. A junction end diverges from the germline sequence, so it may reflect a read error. CDR3 region: CASSQDQSTDAQYF. Written as DNA, the CDR3 is TGTGCCAGCAGCCAAGATCAGAGTACAGATGCGCAGTATTTT. The chain recombines TRBV14 with TRBJ2-3; no reliable D call. This CDR3 has 14 residues. Germline-derived CDR1 and CDR2 are SGHDN and FVKESK.

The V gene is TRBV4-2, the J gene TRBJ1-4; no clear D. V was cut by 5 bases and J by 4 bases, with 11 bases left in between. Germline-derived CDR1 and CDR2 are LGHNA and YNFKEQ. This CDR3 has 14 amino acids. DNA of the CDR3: TGTGCCAGCAGCTCTGACACATATAATGAAAAACTGTTTTTT. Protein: CASSSDTYNEKLFF.

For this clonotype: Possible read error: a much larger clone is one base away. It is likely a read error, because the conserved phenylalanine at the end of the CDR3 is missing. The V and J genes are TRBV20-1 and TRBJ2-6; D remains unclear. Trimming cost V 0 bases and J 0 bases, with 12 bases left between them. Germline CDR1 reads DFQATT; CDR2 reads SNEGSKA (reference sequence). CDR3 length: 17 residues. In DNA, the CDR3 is TGCAGTGCTAGAGATCCCGGTAGAACCTCTGGGGCCAACGTCCTGACTCTC. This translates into CSARDPGRTSGANVLTL.

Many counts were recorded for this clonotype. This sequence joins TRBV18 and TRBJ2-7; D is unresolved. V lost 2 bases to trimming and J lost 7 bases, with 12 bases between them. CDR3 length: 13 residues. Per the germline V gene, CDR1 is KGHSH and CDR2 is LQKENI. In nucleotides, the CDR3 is TGTGCCAGCTCACCAGGCCCTCTGAGGGAGCAGTACTTC. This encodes CASSPGPLREQYF.

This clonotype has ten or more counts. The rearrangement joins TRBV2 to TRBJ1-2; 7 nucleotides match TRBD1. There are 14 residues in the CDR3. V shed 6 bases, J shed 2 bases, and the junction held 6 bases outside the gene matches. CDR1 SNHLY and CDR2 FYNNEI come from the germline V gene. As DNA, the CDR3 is TGTGCCAGCAGGGAGAAACAGGGGAACTATGGCTACACCTTC. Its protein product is CASREKQGNYGYTF. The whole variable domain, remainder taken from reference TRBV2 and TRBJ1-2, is EPEVTQTPSHQVTQMGQEVILRCVPISNHLYFYWYRQILGQKVEFLVSFYNNEISEKSEIFDDQFSVERPDGSNFTLKIRSTKLEDSAMYFCASREKQGNYGYTFGSGTRLTVV.

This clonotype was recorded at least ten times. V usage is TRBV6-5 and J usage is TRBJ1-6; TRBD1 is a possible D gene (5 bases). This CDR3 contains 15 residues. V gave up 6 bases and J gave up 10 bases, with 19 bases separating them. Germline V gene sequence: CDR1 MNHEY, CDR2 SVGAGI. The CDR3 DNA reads TGTGCCAGCAGCCTGAGGTGGGGGTTGGTGTCACCCCTCCACTTT. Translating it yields CASSLRWGLVSPLHF.

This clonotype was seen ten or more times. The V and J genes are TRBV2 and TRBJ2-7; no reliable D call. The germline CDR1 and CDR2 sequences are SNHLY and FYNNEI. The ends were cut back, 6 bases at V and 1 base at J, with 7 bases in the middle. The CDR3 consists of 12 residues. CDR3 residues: CASRPGSYEQYF. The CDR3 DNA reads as TGTGCCAGCAGACCCGGGTCCTACGAGCAGTACTTC.

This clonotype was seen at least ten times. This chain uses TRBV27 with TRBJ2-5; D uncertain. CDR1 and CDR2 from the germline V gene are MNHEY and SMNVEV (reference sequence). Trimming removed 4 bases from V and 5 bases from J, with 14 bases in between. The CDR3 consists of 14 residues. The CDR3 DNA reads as TGTGCCAGCAGTTCACCGTCTTATGGGGAGACCCAGTACTTC. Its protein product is CASSSPSYGETQYF.

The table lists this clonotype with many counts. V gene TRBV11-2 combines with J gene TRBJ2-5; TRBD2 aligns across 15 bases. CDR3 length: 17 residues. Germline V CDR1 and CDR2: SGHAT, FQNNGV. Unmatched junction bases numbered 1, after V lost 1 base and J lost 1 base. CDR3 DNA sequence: TGTGCCAGCAGCTTAGGGACTAGCGGGGGGGTCCAAGAGACCCAGTACTTC. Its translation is CASSLGTSGGVQETQYF. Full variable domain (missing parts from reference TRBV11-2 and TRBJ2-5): EAGVAQSPRYKIIEKRQSVAFWCNPISGHATLYWYQQILGQGPKLLIQFQNNGVVDDSQLPKDRFSAERLKGVDSTLKIQPAKLEDSAVYLCASSLGTSGGVQETQYFGPGTRLLVL.

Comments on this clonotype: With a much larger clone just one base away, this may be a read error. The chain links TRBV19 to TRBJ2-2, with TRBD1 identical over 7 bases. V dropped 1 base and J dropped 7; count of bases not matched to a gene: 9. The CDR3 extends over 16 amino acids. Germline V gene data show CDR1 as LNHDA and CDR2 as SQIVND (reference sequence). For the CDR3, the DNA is TGTGCCAGTAGTATAGGAGGGGGCGTCTGGGACGGGGAGCTGTTTTTT. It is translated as CASSIGGGVWDGELFF.

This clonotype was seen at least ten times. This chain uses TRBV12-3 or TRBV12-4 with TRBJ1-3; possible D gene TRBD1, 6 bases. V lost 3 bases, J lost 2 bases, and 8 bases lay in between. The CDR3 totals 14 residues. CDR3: CASSFGGTGNTIYF. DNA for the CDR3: TGTGCCAGCAGTTTCGGGGGCACTGGAAACACCATATATTTT.

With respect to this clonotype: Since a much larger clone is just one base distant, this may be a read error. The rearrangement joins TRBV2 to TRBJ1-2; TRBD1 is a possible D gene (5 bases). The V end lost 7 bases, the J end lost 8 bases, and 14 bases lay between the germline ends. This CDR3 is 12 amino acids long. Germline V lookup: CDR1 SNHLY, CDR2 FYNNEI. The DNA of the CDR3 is TGTGCCAGCACCGAGGGGAGTGGGGGCTACACCTTC. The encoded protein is CASTEGSGGYTF.

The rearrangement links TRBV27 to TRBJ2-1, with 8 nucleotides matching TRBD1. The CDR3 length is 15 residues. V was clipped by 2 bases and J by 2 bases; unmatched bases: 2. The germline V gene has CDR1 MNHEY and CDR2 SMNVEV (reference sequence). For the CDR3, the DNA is TGTGCCAGCAGTTTAACCAGGGGGCCCTACAATGAGCAGTTCTTC. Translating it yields CASSLTRGPYNEQFF.

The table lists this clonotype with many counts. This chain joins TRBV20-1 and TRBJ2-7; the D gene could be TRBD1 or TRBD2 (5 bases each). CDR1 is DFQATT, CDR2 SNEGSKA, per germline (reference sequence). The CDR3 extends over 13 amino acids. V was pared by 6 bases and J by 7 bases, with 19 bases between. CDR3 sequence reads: CSAETSGTGEQYF. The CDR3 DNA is TGCAGTGCCGAGACATCCGGGACCGGAGAGCAGTACTTC.

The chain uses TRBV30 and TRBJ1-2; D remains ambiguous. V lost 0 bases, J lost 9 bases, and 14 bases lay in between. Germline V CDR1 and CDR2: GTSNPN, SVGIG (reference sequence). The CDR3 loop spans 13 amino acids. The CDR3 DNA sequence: TGTGCCTGGAGTGTAAAAGGGCGTGAGAGCTACACCTTC. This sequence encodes CAWSVKGRESYTF.

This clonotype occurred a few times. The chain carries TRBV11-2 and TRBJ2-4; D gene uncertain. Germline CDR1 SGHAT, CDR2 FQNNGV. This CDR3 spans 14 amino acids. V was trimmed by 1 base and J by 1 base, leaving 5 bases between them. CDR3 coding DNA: TGTGCCAGCAGCTTAGTAGGGGCCAAAAACATTCAGTACTTC. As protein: CASSLVGAKNIQYF.

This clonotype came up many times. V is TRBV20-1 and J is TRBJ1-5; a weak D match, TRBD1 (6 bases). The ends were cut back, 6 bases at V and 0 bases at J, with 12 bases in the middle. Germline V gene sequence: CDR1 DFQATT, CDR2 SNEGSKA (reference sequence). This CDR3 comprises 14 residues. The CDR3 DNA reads TGCAGTGCCGGGGACATCCATAGCAATCAGCCCCAGCATTTT. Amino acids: CSAGDIHSNQPQHF.

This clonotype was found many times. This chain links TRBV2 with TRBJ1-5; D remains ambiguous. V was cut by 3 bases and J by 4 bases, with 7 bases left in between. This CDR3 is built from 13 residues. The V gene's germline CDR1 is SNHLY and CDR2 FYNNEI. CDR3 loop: CASSETMNQPQHF. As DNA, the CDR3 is TGTGCCAGCAGTGAGACGATGAATCAGCCCCAGCATTTT.

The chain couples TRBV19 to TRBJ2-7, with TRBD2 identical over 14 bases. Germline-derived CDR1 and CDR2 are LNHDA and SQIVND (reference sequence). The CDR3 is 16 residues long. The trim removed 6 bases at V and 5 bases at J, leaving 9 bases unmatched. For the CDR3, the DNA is TGTGCCAGTAGCCTTCTCGGGACTAGCGGGAGTCACGAGCAGTACTTC. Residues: CASSLLGTSGSHEQYF.

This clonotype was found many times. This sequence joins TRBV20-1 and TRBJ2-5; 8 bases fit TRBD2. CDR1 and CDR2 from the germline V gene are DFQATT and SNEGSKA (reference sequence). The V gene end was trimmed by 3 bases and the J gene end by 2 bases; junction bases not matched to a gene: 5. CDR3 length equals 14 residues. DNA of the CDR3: TGCAGTGCTAGTGAGGTAGCGGGACAAGAGACCCAGTACTTC. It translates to CSASEVAGQETQYF.